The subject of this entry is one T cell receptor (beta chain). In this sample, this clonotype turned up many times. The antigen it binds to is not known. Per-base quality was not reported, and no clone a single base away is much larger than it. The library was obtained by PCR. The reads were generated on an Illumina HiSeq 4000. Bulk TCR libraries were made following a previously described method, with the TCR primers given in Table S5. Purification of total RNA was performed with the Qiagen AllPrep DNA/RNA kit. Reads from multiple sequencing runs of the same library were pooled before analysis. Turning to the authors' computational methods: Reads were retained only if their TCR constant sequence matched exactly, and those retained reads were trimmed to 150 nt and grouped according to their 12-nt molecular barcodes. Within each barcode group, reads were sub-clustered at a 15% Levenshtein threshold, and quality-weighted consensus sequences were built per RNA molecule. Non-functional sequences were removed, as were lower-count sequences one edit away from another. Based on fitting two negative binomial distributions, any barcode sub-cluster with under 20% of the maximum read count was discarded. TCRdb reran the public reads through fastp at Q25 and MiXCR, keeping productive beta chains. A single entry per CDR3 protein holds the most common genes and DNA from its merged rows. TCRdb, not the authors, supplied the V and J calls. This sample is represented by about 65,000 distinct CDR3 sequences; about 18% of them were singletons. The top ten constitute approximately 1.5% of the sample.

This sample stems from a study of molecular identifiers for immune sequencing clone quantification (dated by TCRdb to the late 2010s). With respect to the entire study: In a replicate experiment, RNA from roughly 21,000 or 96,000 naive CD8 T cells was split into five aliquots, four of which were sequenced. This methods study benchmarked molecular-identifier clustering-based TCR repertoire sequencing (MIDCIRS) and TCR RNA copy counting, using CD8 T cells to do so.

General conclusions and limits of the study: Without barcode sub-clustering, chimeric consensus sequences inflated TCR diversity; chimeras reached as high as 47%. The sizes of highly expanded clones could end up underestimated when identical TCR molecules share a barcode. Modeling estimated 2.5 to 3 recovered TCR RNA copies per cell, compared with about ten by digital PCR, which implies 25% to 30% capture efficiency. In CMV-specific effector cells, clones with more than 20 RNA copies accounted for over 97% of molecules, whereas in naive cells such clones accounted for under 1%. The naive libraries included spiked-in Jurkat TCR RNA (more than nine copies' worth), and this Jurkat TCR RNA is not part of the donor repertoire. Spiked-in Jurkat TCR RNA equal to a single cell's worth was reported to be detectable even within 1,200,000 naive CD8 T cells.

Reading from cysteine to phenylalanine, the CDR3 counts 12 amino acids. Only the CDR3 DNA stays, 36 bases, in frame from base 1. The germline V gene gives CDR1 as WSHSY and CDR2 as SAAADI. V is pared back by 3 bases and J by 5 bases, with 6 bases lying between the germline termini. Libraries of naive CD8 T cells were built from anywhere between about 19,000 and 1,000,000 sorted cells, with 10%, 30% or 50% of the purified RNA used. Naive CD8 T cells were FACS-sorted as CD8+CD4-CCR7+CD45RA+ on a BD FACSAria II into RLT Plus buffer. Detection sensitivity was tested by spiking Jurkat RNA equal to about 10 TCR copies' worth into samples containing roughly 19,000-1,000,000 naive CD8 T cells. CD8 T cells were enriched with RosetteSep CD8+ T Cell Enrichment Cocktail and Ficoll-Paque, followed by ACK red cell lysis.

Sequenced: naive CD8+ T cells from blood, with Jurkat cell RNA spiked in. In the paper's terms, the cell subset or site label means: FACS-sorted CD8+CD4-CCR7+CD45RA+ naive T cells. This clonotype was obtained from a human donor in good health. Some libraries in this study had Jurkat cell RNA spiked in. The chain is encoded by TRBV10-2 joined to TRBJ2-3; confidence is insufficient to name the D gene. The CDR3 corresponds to CASSDMRDTQYF. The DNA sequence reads TGCGCCAGCAGTGATATGAGAGATACGCAGTATTTT.